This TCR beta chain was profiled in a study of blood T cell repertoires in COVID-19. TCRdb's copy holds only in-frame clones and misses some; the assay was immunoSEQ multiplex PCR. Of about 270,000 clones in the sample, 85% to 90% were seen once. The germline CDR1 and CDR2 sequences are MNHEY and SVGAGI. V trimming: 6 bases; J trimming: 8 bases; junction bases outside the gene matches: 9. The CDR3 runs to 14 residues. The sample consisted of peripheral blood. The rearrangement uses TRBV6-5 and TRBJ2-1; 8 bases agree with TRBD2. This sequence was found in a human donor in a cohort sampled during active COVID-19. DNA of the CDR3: TGTGCCAGCAGGCAGCGGGAGTTTGGGTATGAGCAGTTCTTC. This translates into CASRQREFGYEQFF.